The rows below give T cell receptor beta chains drawn from one sample of a study of shared T cell receptors in the human thymus. Data came from immunoSEQ multiplex PCR; TCRdb stores just in-frame clones and leaves some out. The repertoire holds 720,000 or so clones, with around 85% as singletons. These sequences were also reported in another study, on human thymus T cells.

Sequencing was carried out using thymocytes. These receptor sequences come from a girl in the first two years of life with a congenital heart defect. The CDR3 runs from the conserved cysteine through the conserved F or W. The D gene is left open where the match is weak. Not all rows give a size; the values are once, few, many and, for expanded clones, a class.

abundance	v_gene	j_gene	d_gene	CDR3aa	CDR3nt
-	TRBV9	TRBJ1-2	-	CASSVAAGIGDPFYGYTF	TGTGCCAGCAGCGTAGCTGCCGGGATAGGTGACCCCTTCTATGGCTACACCTTC
-	TRBV19	TRBJ1-5	TRBD1	CASRLQGGLSNQPQHF	TGTGCCAGTAGACTACAGGGGGGCCTTAGCAATCAGCCCCAGCATTTT
once	TRBV19	TRBJ1-6	-	CASSIVPPTLRNSPLHF	TGTGCCAGTAGTATAGTGCCCCCCACGCTCCGGAATTCACCCCTCCACTTT
few	TRBV27	TRBJ1-2	-	CASSPWDVPGRGYTF	TGTGCCAGCAGTCCCTGGGACGTACCCGGGAGGGGCTACACCTTC
-	TRBV21-1	TRBJ1-3	-	CASSDRPGAGNTIYF	TGTGCCAGCAGCGACCGACCCGGGGCTGGAAACACCATATATTTT
-	TRBV11-2	TRBJ2-1	-	CASLNLSYNEQFF	TGTGCCAGTCTGAACCTATCCTACAATGAGCAGTTCTTC
-	TRBV27	TRBJ1-2	-	CASSVEPTGLFPVVYTF	TGTGCCAGCAGTGTTGAACCAACAGGGTTATTTCCAGTTGTCTACACCTTC
few	TRBV5-4	TRBJ1-2	-	CASSLGRGTIEDYGYTF	TGTGCCAGCAGCTTGGGGAGAGGGACTATCGAAGACTATGGCTACACCTTC
-	TRBV5-1	TRBJ2-5	-	CASSLESGRGTQYF	TGCGCCAGCAGCTTGGAGTCCGGGAGAGGGACCCAGTACTTC
-	TRBV18	TRBJ1-1	-	CASSPLPQGRLGTEAFF	TGTGCCAGCTCACCTTTACCACAGGGTCGATTGGGCACTGAAGCTTTCTTT
-	TRBV18	TRBJ1-3	-	CASSPNHDKDGNTIYF	TGTGCCAGCTCACCCAATCATGACAAGGATGGAAACACCATATATTTT
-	TRBV5-6	TRBJ2-3	-	CASSSVVGLDTQYF	TGTGCCAGCAGCTCGGTAGTTGGTCTAGATACGCAGTATTTT
-	TRBV29-1	TRBJ2-5	-	CSVDCGLRQETQYF	TGCAGCGTTGATTGTGGACTCCGACAAGAGACCCAGTACTTC
-	TRBV7-9	TRBJ2-3	TRBD2	CASSFRTSGPHTQYF	TGTGCCAGCAGCTTTCGGACTAGCGGTCCACATACGCAGTATTTT
-	TRBV19	TRBJ2-7	TRBD1	CASSIGQGYEQYF	TGTGCCAGTAGTATCGGACAGGGGTACGAGCAGTACTTC
-	TRBV27	TRBJ2-5	TRBD2	CASSLSGAGASGDQETQYF	TGTGCCAGCAGTTTATCTGGGGCGGGGGCTAGCGGGGACCAAGAGACCCAGTACTTC
-	TRBV7-6	TRBJ1-2	-	CASSLVGGVNYGYTF	TGTGCCAGCAGCTTAGTAGGGGGGGTTAACTATGGCTACACCTTC
-	TRBV4-3	TRBJ1-1	-	CASSQELTEQNTEAFF	TGCGCCAGCAGCCAAGAATTGACAGAACAGAACACTGAAGCTTTCTTT
-	TRBV7-9	TRBJ2-4	-	CASSRGAGQGFRDIQYF	TGTGCCAGCAGCCGGGGGGCCGGACAGGGTTTCAGGGACATTCAGTACTTC
-	TRBV27	TRBJ1-3	TRBD1	CASSKVTGTGTYHSGNTIYF	TGTGCCAGCAGTAAGGTCACCGGGACAGGGACCTACCACTCTGGAAACACCATATATTTT